This T cell receptor (beta chain) appears in the sequencing data of a study of technical replicates of blood from a few donors. The CDR3 contains 14 residues. Germline V gene sequence: CDR1 MNHNY, CDR2 SVGAGI (reference sequence). V dropped 0 bases and J dropped 7 bases, with 10 bases sitting between them. Sequencing used immunoSEQ multiplex PCR; TCRdb keeps in-frame clones, though not all of them. The table records around 80,000 clones, around 89% of them present only once. The sample taken for sequencing was T cells isolated from PBMCs. The clonotype was recovered from a human donor in good health. The chain employs TRBV6-6 and TRBJ1-5; perhaps TRBD1 as D (5 bases). The CDR3 sequence is CASSYSGTFQPQHF. CDR3 DNA sequence: TGTGCCAGCAGTTACTCAGGGACTTTCCAGCCCCAGCATTTT.